The 30 T cell receptor beta chains reported below all come from one sample, sequenced in a study of CD8 T cells in ankylosing spondylitis. TCRdb processed the 5' RACE reads anew with MiXCR; each CDR3 protein has one entry. Of around 160,000 distinct CDR3 sequences in the sample, more than 9% were seen once. Sequencing was performed on blood, either unsorted or a sorted T cell fraction (not recorded which). The receptors were sampled from a male donor with ankylosing spondylitis or in good health (not recorded which).

This clonotype was seen a few times. The J gene is TRBJ2-1, the V gene TRBV4-1, with TRBD2 identical over 7 bases. With V trimmed by 3 bases and J by 3 bases, 14 bases remained unmatched. The CDR3 is made up of 18 amino acids. The V gene's germline CDR1 is MGHRA and CDR2 YSYEKL. The CDR3 bases are TGCGCCAGCAGCCAGGGTCCCAAGAGGGTAGCGGGCTACAATGAGCAGTTCTTC. This sequence encodes CASSQGPKRVAGYNEQFF.

The genes are TRBV5-1 and TRBJ1-2, with TRBD1 matching 8 bases. The germline V gene has CDR1 SGHRS and CDR2 YFSETQ. With 4 bases clipped from V and 4 bases from J, the junction kept 6 bases outside the gene matches. CDR3 size: 14 residues. For the CDR3, the DNA is TGCGCCAGCAGCCCGGGGACAGGCCTCTATGGCTACACCTTC. Translation gives CASSPGTGLYGYTF.

In its sample, this clonotype was seen a few times. This sequence joins TRBV24-1 and TRBJ2-6; 7 positions agree with TRBD2. This CDR3 is 18 amino acids long. Per the germline V gene, CDR1 is KGHDR and CDR2 is SFDVKD. Trimming took 4 bases from V and 4 from J; bases not matched to a gene: 12. CDR3 in amino acids: CATSEPPRGGAGANVLTF. As DNA, the CDR3 is TGTGCCACCAGTGAGCCCCCGCGCGGGGGTGCAGGGGCCAACGTCCTGACTTTC.

This clonotype was counted a few times. The chain combines TRBV7-9 with TRBJ2-3; 7 bases fit TRBD2. This CDR3 has 13 amino acids. J lost 5 bases, V lost 4 bases, and 3 bases had no gene match. In germline, CDR1 is SEHNR, CDR2 FQNEAQ (reference sequence). CDR3 bases: TGTGCCAGCAGCTCGTCTAGCGGAGATACGCAGTATTTT. The encoded protein is CASSSSSGDTQYF. The whole variable domain, filled in from reference TRBV7-9 and TRBJ2-3, reads DTGVSQNPRHKITKRGQNVTFRCDPISEHNRLYWYRQTLGQGPEFLTYFQNEAQLEKSRLLSDRFSAERPKGSFSTLEIQRTEQGDSAMYLCASSSSSGDTQYFGPGTRLTVL.

This chain uses TRBV5-1 with TRBJ2-1; TRBD2 is a possible D gene (7 bases). V dropped 4 bases and J dropped 4 bases, with 18 bases sitting between them. Looked up from germline, CDR1 is SGHRS and CDR2 is YFSETQ. The CDR3 is 16 residues long. CDR3 nucleotides: TGCGCCAGCAGCGCTGATATTGGGGGGGCTTACAATGAGCAGTTCTTC. This codes for CASSADIGGAYNEQFF.

This clonotype was seen at least ten times. CDR3 sequence: CASPAPADHMNEQYF. The CDR3 region has the DNA TGTGCCAGCCCCGCCCCTGCGGACCATATGAACGAGCAGTACTTC. The chain links TRBV21-1 to TRBJ2-7; the table's D call, TRBD1, was not checked against the DNA. TRBV21-1 is a listed pseudogene. CDR3 length equals 15 residues.

V and J are TRBV11-3 and TRBJ2-3, with 7 bases identical to TRBD2. The junction had 6 bases not matched to a gene; V was cut back by 6 bases and J by 0 bases. The CDR3 is 15 residues long. Germline CDR1 is SGHNT and CDR2 is YENEEA. DNA for the CDR3: TGTGCCAGCAGTTGGAGACTAGCTAGCACAGATACGCAGTATTTT. This codes for CASSWRLASTDTQYF.

This clonotype was picked up many times. The chain carries TRBV27 and TRBJ2-7; D gene uncertain. CDR1 and CDR2 from the germline V gene are MNHEY and SMNVEV (reference sequence). V shed 5 bases and J shed 4 bases, with 12 bases lying between them. This CDR3 is 13 amino acids long. CDR3 loop: CASSPQPKYEQYF. The CDR3, as DNA: TGTGCCAGCAGTCCTCAGCCCAAGTACGAGCAGTACTTC.

This clonotype was seen repeatedly, ten times or more. The rearrangement joins TRBV29-1 to TRBJ1-3; 8 bases line up with TRBD1. V trimming: 1 base; J trimming: 4 bases; junction bases outside the gene matches: 6. The CDR3 length is 15 residues. From germline, CDR1 is SQVTM and CDR2 ANQGSEA. The CDR3 protein is CSVEGRGRGGNTIYF. The CDR3 region has the DNA TGCAGCGTTGAAGGCAGGGGGCGAGGAGGAAACACCATATATTTT.

As to this clonotype: A single base separates this from a much larger clone, so it may be a read error. The chain has TRBV7-8 and TRBJ2-2; TRBD1 might be the D (5 bases). Trimming removed 4 bases at V and 2 bases at J, with 11 bases between. Germline V gene data show CDR1 as SGHVS and CDR2 as FQNEAQ. CDR3 length equals 15 residues. CDR3 nucleotides: TGTGCCAGCAGCTCTCAGACAGCAAACACCGGGGAGCTGTTTTTT. It yields the protein CASSSQTANTGELFF.

CDR3 in amino acids: CASSLDTSGGQKNIQYF. The CDR3 DNA is TGTGCCAGCAGCTTAGATACATCAGGGGGCCAAAAAAACATTCAGTACTTC. The V and J genes are TRBV11-2 and TRBJ2-4, with 8 bases aligning to TRBD1. The CDR3 runs 17 residues. Germline trimming cut 0 bases from V and 4 bases from J; bases unmatched to any gene: 8. CDR1 and CDR2 (germline): SGHAT, FQNNGV.

The chain combines TRBV7-2 with TRBJ2-5, with D hard to call. Germline assignment: CDR1 SGHTA and CDR2 FQGNSA. CDR3 size: 15 residues. Trimming took 1 base from V and 2 from J, leaving 11 bases between them. The CDR3 reads CASSLVYPPQETQYF. In DNA, the CDR3 is TGTGCCAGCAGCTTAGTGTACCCACCTCAAGAGACCCAGTACTTC.

This clonotype showed up just a few times. J is TRBJ2-7 and V is TRBV12-5, with D possibly matching TRBD1 (6 bases). The CDR3 length is 18 residues. Germline values: CDR1 LGHNT, CDR2 FRNRAP. V lost 5 bases and J lost 3, with 26 bases in between. The DNA of the CDR3 is TGTGCTAGTGGTCCCCTCGTTCCGGGACAACAAGCTCTCTACGAGCAGTACTTC. It is translated as CASGPLVPGQQALYEQYF. The full variable domain, rest sourced from reference TRBV12-5 and TRBJ2-7, is DARVTQTPRHKVTEMGQEVTMRCQPILGHNTVFWYRQTMMQGLELLAYFRNRAPLDDSGMPKDRFSAEMPDATLATLKIQPSEPRDSAVYFCASGPLVPGQQALYEQYFGPGTRLTVT.

This clonotype was picked up many times. J is TRBJ2-1 and V is TRBV11-2; 11 bases align to TRBD2. Per germline, CDR1 SGHAT and CDR2 FQNNGV. The CDR3 has 16 residues. V gave up 2 bases and J gave up 3 bases; unmatched junction bases: 3. The CDR3 DNA sequence: TGTGCCAGCAGCTTAAATCTAGCGGGAGGCTACAATGAGCAGTTCTTC. Encoded protein: CASSLNLAGGYNEQFF. The variable domain in full, completed from reference TRBV11-2 and TRBJ2-1, reads EAGVAQSPRYKIIEKRQSVAFWCNPISGHATLYWYQQILGQGPKLLIQFQNNGVVDDSQLPKDRFSAERLKGVDSTLKIQPAKLEDSAVYLCASSLNLAGGYNEQFFGPGTRLTVL.

The table lists this clonotype with many counts. V is TRBV4-1 and J is TRBJ2-5; D gene uncertain. The CDR3 spans 13 residues. Looked up from germline, CDR1 is MGHRA and CDR2 is YSYEKL. Trimming removed 1 base from V and 4 bases from J, with 7 bases in between. The CDR3 bases are TGCGCCAGCAGCCAAGTGGGAAGAGAGACCCAGTACTTC. Its translation: CASSQVGRETQYF.

This clonotype showed up many times. The gene calls are TRBV21-1 and TRBJ2-3; the DNA was not compared with TRBD1, the D call given in the table. TRBV21-1 is given as a pseudogene. CDR3 length equals 16 residues. This CDR3 reads CASSPGTGTYTDTQYF. The CDR3 nucleotides read TGTGCCAGCAGCCCCGGGACAGGGACTTACACAGATACGCAGTATTTT.

This clonotype appeared a few times. This chain uses TRBV12-5 with TRBJ1-1; unclear D gene. This CDR3 contains 13 residues. Per the germline V gene, CDR1 is LGHNT and CDR2 is FRNRAP. The V and J ends lost 1 base and 2 bases respectively, with 5 bases between them. This CDR3 is CASGLALNTEAFF. In DNA form, the CDR3 reads TGTGCTAGTGGTTTGGCATTAAACACTGAAGCTTTCTTT. The whole variable domain, remainder taken from reference TRBV12-5 and TRBJ1-1, is DARVTQTPRHKVTEMGQEVTMRCQPILGHNTVFWYRQTMMQGLELLAYFRNRAPLDDSGMPKDRFSAEMPDATLATLKIQPSEPRDSAVYFCASGLALNTEAFFGQGTRLTVV.

CDR3 nucleotides: TGCGCCAGCAGCTTGGAACCAGGGTACCAAGAGACCCAGTACTTC. Its translation: CASSLEPGYQETQYF. V and J are TRBV5-1 and TRBJ2-5; D might be TRBD1 (5 bases). Germline V gene data show CDR1 as SGHRS and CDR2 as YFSETQ. The CDR3 length is 15 residues. Deletions cut 0 bases from V and 0 bases from J, with 9 bases between.

V is TRBV30 and J is TRBJ1-2; D uncertain. CDR1 GTSNPN and CDR2 SVGIG come from the germline V gene (reference sequence). CDR3 length: 14 residues. Trimming left V 4 bases short and J 2 bases short, with 14 bases between. The CDR3: CAWTPGVGNYGYTF. The DNA of the CDR3 is TGTGCCTGGACCCCAGGCGTAGGGAACTATGGCTACACCTTC.

This clonotype has a count of ten or more. The J gene is TRBJ1-1, the V gene TRBV7-9, with a tentative D call TRBD1 (5 bases). CDR1 and CDR2 from the germline V gene are SEHNR and FQNEAQ (reference sequence). Between the trimmed V and J ends, which lost 3 bases and 7 bases, there was a span of 15 bases. The CDR3 consists of 14 residues. The CDR3 nucleotides are TGTGCCAGCAGCTTCGGACATCGCATTATTGAAGCTTTCTTT. Encoded protein: CASSFGHRIIEAFF.

CDR3 sequence reads: CASSDKTGWTGELFF. The CDR3 DNA reads TGTGCCAGCAGCGATAAGACAGGGTGGACCGGGGAGCTGTTTTTT. The chain links TRBV6-1 to TRBJ2-2; 7 nucleotides match TRBD1. The CDR3 has 15 residues. V gave up 6 bases and J gave up 5 bases; unmatched junction bases: 9. CDR1 and CDR2 (germline): MNHNS, SASEGT.

This clonotype was seen more than once but under ten times. The chain recombines TRBV7-6 with TRBJ2-1, with D unclear. The CDR3 is 14 residues long. The germline gives CDR1 SGHVS, CDR2 FNYEAQ. Trimming shortened V by 5 bases and J by 9 bases, and 17 bases separated the two germline ends. The CDR3 sequence: CASSPTSIWLEQFF. The CDR3 nucleotides read TGTGCCAGCAGCCCCACGAGCATTTGGCTTGAGCAGTTCTTC. Complete variable domain (other parts from reference TRBV7-6 and TRBJ2-1): GAGVSQSPRYKVTKRGQDVALRCDPISGHVSLYWYRQALGQGPEFLTYFNYEAQQDKSGLPNDRFSAERPEGSISTLTIQRTEQRDSAMYRCASSPTSIWLEQFFGPGTRLTVL.

The chain combines TRBV4-1 with TRBJ2-3, with TRBD2 matching 10 bases. CDR3 length: 16 residues. Germline values: CDR1 MGHRA, CDR2 YSYEKL. Trimming at V came to 1 base and at J to 3 bases, leaving 4 bases not matched to a gene. This CDR3 is CASSQGASGRTDTQYF. For the CDR3, the DNA is TGCGCCAGCAGCCAAGGAGCTAGCGGGAGAACAGATACGCAGTATTTT.

The table lists this clonotype with many counts. The chain uses TRBV24-1 and TRBJ1-2; D is ambiguous. Germline CDR1 is KGHDR and CDR2 is SFDVKD. The CDR3 consists of 12 residues. Trimming took off 5 bases at V and 8 bases at J, with 11 bases between the two ends. CDR3 in amino acids: CATSAHPGGYTF. The CDR3 DNA follows: TGTGCCACCAGTGCACATCCCGGGGGCTACACCTTC.

This clonotype occurred a few times. The CDR3 here is CSAGLAGGQETQYF. CDR3 nucleotides: TGCAGTGCTGGACTAGCGGGGGGACAAGAGACCCAGTACTTC. This chain joins TRBV20-1 and TRBJ2-5; 14 bases align to TRBD2. The length of the CDR3 is 14 residues. Looked up from germline, CDR1 is DFQATT and CDR2 is SNEGSKA (reference sequence). Trimming at V came to 5 bases and at J to 2 bases, leaving 1 base not matched to a gene.

This clonotype was seen at least ten times. The genes are TRBV2 and TRBJ1-5; D not resolved. Trimming removed 6 bases from V and 2 bases from J, with 17 bases in between. CDR3 length equals 16 residues. Germline assignment: CDR1 SNHLY and CDR2 FYNNEI. The CDR3 sequence is CASRVGLLTGNQPQHF. For the CDR3, the DNA is TGTGCCAGCAGGGTTGGGTTATTAACGGGCAATCAGCCCCAGCATTTT.

There are many counts of this clonotype. This chain connects TRBV5-1 to TRBJ2-5; unclear D gene. With 0 bases removed from V and 5 bases from J, the gap between germline ends came to 8 bases. Germline lookup yields CDR1 SGHRS and CDR2 YFSETQ. The CDR3 has 13 amino acids. The CDR3 nucleotides read TGCGCCAGCAGCTTGGCCGTGGGGGAGACCCAGTACTTC. This codes for CASSLAVGETQYF.

This chain joins TRBV20-1 and TRBJ1-4; no definite D call. CDR1 DFQATT and CDR2 SNEGSKA come from the germline V gene (reference sequence). V dropped 6 bases and J dropped 3 bases, with 11 bases sitting between them. This CDR3 is built from 13 residues. CDR3 amino acids: CSAEGLANEKLFF. CDR3 nucleotides: TGCAGTGCAGAAGGGCTGGCTAATGAAAAACTGTTTTTT.

This clonotype showed up many times. Here the CDR3 reads CASSPSRGGRNEQFF. The CDR3 bases are TGTGCCAGCAGTCCCTCGCGCGGGGGTCGGAATGAGCAGTTCTTC. The V and J genes are TRBV12-3 or TRBV12-4 and TRBJ2-1, with 7 nucleotides matching TRBD2. The V segment lost 5 bases and the J segment 7 bases; nucleotides outside the gene matches: 11. There are 15 residues in the CDR3.

This clonotype was counted a few times. The chain recombines TRBV6-5 with TRBJ2-2, with 12 nucleotides matching TRBD1. The CDR3 totals 17 residues. Trimming at V came to 1 base and at J to 7 bases, leaving 7 bases not matched to a gene. Germline V gene lookup returns CDR1 MNHEY and CDR2 SVGAGI. CDR3 region: CASSYFGTGGRGGELFF. DNA of the CDR3: TGTGCCAGCAGTTACTTCGGGACAGGGGGCCGAGGCGGGGAGCTGTTTTTT.